The present entry profiles one T cell receptor (beta chain) with its context. It was from about 19-30 mg of unsorted bulk tissue that RNA and DNA were co-extracted. This sample is part of a study of tumor-infiltrating lymphocytes in primary liver carcinoma. Production of TCR beta cDNA used 500 ng total RNA together with a constant-region primer. Library construction for TCR beta comprised three nested multiplex PCR rounds performed with slightly modified ARM-PCR. PCR rounds one and two used TRBV1-TRBV30 forward primers with a C-beta reverse primer for 10 cycles each. TCRdb re-analysed the multiplex PCR reads in MiXCR, keeping a single row per CDR3 protein. Of about 84,000 distinct CDR3 sequences listed, around 70% are singletons. Trimming stripped 4 bases from V and 9 bases from J, with 16 bases between. Per the germline V gene, CDR1 is MNHNY and CDR2 is SVGAGI (reference sequence). The CDR3 has 14 residues.

Sequencing was done on a sample of liver tumor tissue from sampling region 1. Specified subset: tumor region T1, superior pole. V usage is TRBV6-6 and J usage is TRBJ2-1, with D perhaps TRBD2 (5 bases). This TCR derives from a man in his forties with primary liver carcinoma and hepatitis B virus infection. The CDR3 DNA sequence: TGTGCCAGCAGTTGCGGTGGGAGAGCGGTTGAGCAGTTCTTC. Its protein is CASSCGGRAVEQFF.